These T cell receptor beta chains were read from a single sample in a study of response to subunit inactivated influenza vaccine. TCRdb independently ran MiXCR on the RT-PCR reads; one entry per CDR3 protein. The data contain approximately 230,000 distinct CDR3 sequences, 10% to 15% of them singletons. Sequenced here: non-naive T cells sorted from PBMCs, sampled 14 to 15 days before vaccination. These TCRs come from a man aged 50 or older who received an inactivated influenza vaccine. Each CDR3 is given with its conserved first and last residue. Not all rows give a size; the values are once, few, many and, for expanded clones, a class.

j_gene: TRBJ2-1
abundance: NA
v_gene: TRBV7-9
CDR3aa: CASSLAVSTTYNEQFF

j_gene: TRBJ2-1
abundance: NA
v_gene: TRBV4-3
CDR3aa: CASSQEVQGAREQFF

j_gene: TRBJ2-7
abundance: NA
v_gene: TRBV5-1
CDR3aa: CASSLTGESGEQYF

j_gene: TRBJ2-7
abundance: few
v_gene: TRBV12-3/TRBV12-4
CDR3aa: CASSFLGTGGEQYF

j_gene: TRBJ2-1
abundance: few
v_gene: TRBV29-1
CDR3aa: CSAITGSSYNEQFF

j_gene: TRBJ2-5
abundance: many
v_gene: TRBV20-1
CDR3aa: CSAHAGTGGPTTQYF

j_gene: TRBJ2-3
abundance: few
v_gene: TRBV11-2
CDR3aa: CASSLRASGRAFRTDTQYF

j_gene: TRBJ1-1
abundance: few
v_gene: TRBV19
CDR3aa: CASNIWGYTEAFF

j_gene: TRBJ2-3
abundance: NA
v_gene: TRBV29-1
CDR3aa: CSVLTSGSTDTQYF

j_gene: TRBJ2-2
abundance: many
v_gene: TRBV6-5
CDR3aa: CASSYPFSGGANTGELFF

j_gene: TRBJ2-2
abundance: few
v_gene: TRBV14
CDR3aa: CASSLRTGANTGELFF

j_gene: TRBJ2-1
abundance: NA
v_gene: TRBV29-1
CDR3aa: CSSKTSAGYNEQFF

j_gene: TRBJ1-5
abundance: few
v_gene: TRBV6-1
CDR3aa: CASSAGERGQPQHF

j_gene: TRBJ2-2
abundance: few
v_gene: TRBV2
CDR3aa: CASSEDGVGTGELFF

j_gene: TRBJ2-3
abundance: many
v_gene: TRBV9
CDR3aa: CASSVVGLGLGDTQYF